Following are 18 T cell receptor beta chains from one sample sequenced in a study of control samples from healthy donors and cancer patients (dated by TCRdb to the early 2020s). Library construction relied on the immunoSEQ multiplex PCR assay. TCRdb stores this immuneACCESS table with in-frame sequences only. Part of the clones is absent; in the studies checked, under half of the shortfall reflects unresolved V genes, and no reason is known for the rest. Within this sample are approximately 70,000 clones, with about 89% of them counted one time only. The ten largest clones add up to under 3% of the sample. The specimen sequenced was PBMCs. Source of these receptors: a woman aged 50 to 60 with head and neck cancer.

The chain is built from TRBV9 and TRBJ2-1; 14 bases line up with TRBD2. Germline values: CDR1 SGDLS, CDR2 YYNGEE. V was clipped by 4 bases and J by 9 bases; unmatched bases: 6. The CDR3 loop spans 15 amino acids. The CDR3 protein is CASSPQTSGGVEQFF. The CDR3 nucleotides read TGTGCCAGCAGCCCCCAGACTAGCGGGGGGGTTGAGCAGTTCTTC.

The gene calls are TRBV19 and TRBJ1-3, with unresolved D. Germline values: CDR1 LNHDA, CDR2 SQIVND (reference sequence). CDR3 length: 10 amino acids. V dropped 1 base and J dropped 11 bases, with 3 bases sitting between them. The CDR3 sequence: CASSIVSIYF. The CDR3 DNA reads TGTGCCAGTAGTATAGTATCCATATATTTT.

This clone was seen a handful of times. This chain connects TRBV4-2 to TRBJ1-2; 8 bases match TRBD1. The CDR3 extends over 15 amino acids. The V gene end was trimmed by 1 base and the J gene end by 3 bases; junction bases not matched to a gene: 4. The germline V gene has CDR1 LGHNA and CDR2 YNFKEQ. This CDR3 is CASSQVPTGDYGYTF. Written as DNA, the CDR3 is TGTGCCAGCAGCCAAGTTCCGACAGGGGACTATGGCTACACCTTC.

This chain connects TRBV5-5 to TRBJ1-5; perhaps TRBD1 as D (5 bases). This CDR3 has 13 residues. V was shortened by 8 bases and J by 3 bases, with 12 bases between the two germline ends. The germline CDR1 and CDR2 sequences are SGHKS and YYEKEE (reference sequence). CDR3 nucleotide sequence: TGTGCCAGTACACAGGACCTCAATCAGCCCCAGCATTTT. Its translation: CASTQDLNQPQHF.

This clone was seen a few times. The chain links TRBV6-5 to TRBJ1-6; 8 bases line up with TRBD1. The CDR3 extends over 14 amino acids. V lost 10 bases and J lost 5; bases outside the gene matches: 7. Germline V lookup: CDR1 MNHEY, CDR2 SVGAGI. CDR3 bases: TGTGCCATAACTGGGACAGGTGATAATTCACCCCTCCACTTT. Translated: CAITGTGDNSPLHF.

This rearrangement joins TRBV6-5 to TRBJ1-1, with D perhaps matching TRBD1 (6 bases). Germline CDR1 reads MNHEY; CDR2 reads SVGAGI. The CDR3 totals 12 residues. Trimming removed 4 bases at V and 11 bases at J, with 14 bases between. CDR3 loop: CASSSPQGNAFF. CDR3 in DNA: TGTGCCAGCAGTTCCCCACAGGGTAATGCTTTCTTT.

The chain has TRBV5-1 and TRBJ2-6; the D gene is possibly TRBD2 (6 bases). This CDR3 comprises 15 residues. Trimming took 4 bases from V and 2 from J, leaving 10 bases between them. Germline loops: CDR1 SGHRS, CDR2 YFSETQ. DNA of the CDR3: TGCGCCAGCAGCCACGGGGGAACTGGGGCCAACGTCCTGACTTTC. Encoded protein: CASSHGGTGANVLTF.

The J gene is TRBJ1-4, the V gene TRBV20-1; TRBD1 is a possible D gene (6 bases). The CDR3 is made up of 13 amino acids. Per germline, CDR1 DFQATT and CDR2 SNEGSKA (reference sequence). Trimming took off 3 bases at V and 8 bases at J, with 13 bases between the two ends. CDR3 amino acids: CSASGPGEEKLFF. In nucleotides, the CDR3 is TGCAGTGCTAGTGGGCCAGGGGAAGAAAAACTGTTTTTT.

The DNA for the CDR3 is TGTGCCAGCAGCGTAGGAGGAGGGGGCAATAACTACAATGAGCAGTTCTTC. It specifies CASSVGGGGNNYNEQFF. V is TRBV9 and J is TRBJ2-1, with a tentative D call TRBD1 (7 bases). Per germline, CDR1 SGDLS and CDR2 YYNGEE. The germline V and J ends were trimmed by 0 bases and 3 bases, with 16 bases remaining between them. This CDR3 spans 17 amino acids.

The rearrangement uses TRBV6-5 and TRBJ1-1; D is uncertain. Germline assignment: CDR1 MNHEY and CDR2 SVGAGI. The CDR3 loop spans 13 amino acids. V lost 8 bases and J 1 base, leaving 11 bases between the germline ends. The CDR3 protein is CASERTRNTEAFF. In DNA form, the CDR3 reads TGTGCCAGCGAGCGGACCCGGAACACTGAAGCTTTCTTT.

This clone was counted a single time. V usage is TRBV3-1 (or the pseudogene TRBV3-2) and J usage is TRBJ2-7; 8 nucleotides agree with TRBD2. Germline V gene lookup returns CDR1 LGHDT and CDR2 YNNKEL (reference sequence). This CDR3 is built from 15 residues. V lost 4 bases to trimming and J lost 9 bases; unmatched junction nucleotides: 14. For the CDR3, the DNA is TGTGCCAGCAGCCCTGAAATAGCGGGGCCGGTCGGGCAGTACTTC. Its translation is CASSPEIAGPVGQYF.

V gene TRBV7-6 combines with J gene TRBJ1-5; D unclear. The V end lost 1 base, the J end lost 7 bases, and 8 bases lay between the germline ends. This CDR3 is 13 amino acids long. Looked up from germline, CDR1 is SGHVS and CDR2 is FNYEAQ. The CDR3 here is CASSLVDGQPQHF. CDR3 nucleotides: TGTGCCAGCAGCTTAGTAGATGGACAGCCCCAGCATTTT.

The J gene is TRBJ2-1, the V gene TRBV11-2; the D gene is possibly TRBD2 (5 bases). Trimming shortened V by 1 base and J by 7 bases, and 11 bases separated the two germline ends. The CDR3 loop spans 14 amino acids. In germline, CDR1 is SGHAT, CDR2 FQNNGV. The CDR3 spells CASSLASSGNEQFF. As DNA, the CDR3 is TGTGCCAGCAGCTTAGCATCGTCGGGGAATGAGCAGTTCTTC.

The count of this clone is one. V is TRBV18 and J is TRBJ1-6; 9 positions match TRBD1. Germline V CDR1 and CDR2: KGHSH, LQKENI. This CDR3 comprises 17 residues. V lost 0 bases and J lost 3; bases outside the gene matches: 3. For the CDR3, the DNA is TGTGCCAGCTCACCACCGGGACAGGGAGGCTATAATTCACCCCTCCACTTT. Its protein is CASSPPGQGGYNSPLHF.

The V gene is TRBV7-8, the J gene TRBJ1-1, with D possibly matching TRBD1 (6 bases). Trimming shortened V by 2 bases and J by 0 bases, and 10 bases separated the two germline ends. The CDR3 has 15 amino acids. Germline CDR1 is SGHVS and CDR2 is FQNEAQ. CDR3 protein: CASSLLTGLNTEAFF. The CDR3 nucleotides read TGTGCCAGCAGCTTATTGACAGGCCTGAACACTGAAGCTTTCTTT.

The chain couples TRBV20-1 to TRBJ2-5; D is uncertain. Trimming removed 3 bases from V and 5 bases from J, with 13 bases in between. The CDR3 extends over 13 amino acids. Germline CDR1 DFQATT, CDR2 SNEGSKA (reference sequence). CDR3 sequence (DNA): TGCAGTGCTAGTGTGAATTTGGGGGAGACCCAGTACTTC. This encodes CSASVNLGETQYF.

V and J are TRBV13 and TRBJ2-7, with D maybe TRBD1 (6 bases). Germline loops: CDR1 PRHDT, CDR2 FYEKMQ (reference sequence). V was shortened by 5 bases and J by 2 bases, with 13 bases between the two germline ends. This CDR3 region has 14 residues. Written as DNA, the CDR3 is TGTGCCAGCAGCCAGGCAGGGGCAGCCTACGAGCAGTACTTC. Translation: CASSQAGAAYEQYF.

This chain connects TRBV28 to TRBJ1-3; 7 bases agree with TRBD1. CDR1 MDHEN and CDR2 SYDVKM come from the germline V gene. The CDR3 length is 14 residues. V lost 5 bases, J lost 7 bases, and 8 bases stayed unmatched. The CDR3 is CASSKQGSPNTIYF. CDR3 nucleotides: TGTGCCAGCAGTAAACAGGGGAGCCCGAACACCATATATTTT.